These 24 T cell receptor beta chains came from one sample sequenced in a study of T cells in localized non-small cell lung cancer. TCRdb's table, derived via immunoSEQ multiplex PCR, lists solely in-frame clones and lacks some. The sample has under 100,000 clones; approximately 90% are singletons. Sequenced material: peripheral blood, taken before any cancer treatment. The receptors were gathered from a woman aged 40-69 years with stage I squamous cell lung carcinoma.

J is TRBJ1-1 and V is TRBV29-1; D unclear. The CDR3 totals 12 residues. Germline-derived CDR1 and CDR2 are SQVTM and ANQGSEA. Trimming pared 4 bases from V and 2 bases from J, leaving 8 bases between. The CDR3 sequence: CSVGRANTEAFF. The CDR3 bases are TGCAGCGTTGGGAGGGCTAACACTGAAGCTTTCTTT.

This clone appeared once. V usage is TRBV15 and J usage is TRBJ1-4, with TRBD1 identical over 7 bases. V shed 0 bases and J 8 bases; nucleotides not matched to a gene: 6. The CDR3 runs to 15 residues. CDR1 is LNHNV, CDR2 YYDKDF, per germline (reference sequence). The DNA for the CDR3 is TGTGCCACCAGCAGAGACTACAGGGGAGGCGAAAAACTGTTTTTT. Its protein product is CATSRDYRGGEKLFF.

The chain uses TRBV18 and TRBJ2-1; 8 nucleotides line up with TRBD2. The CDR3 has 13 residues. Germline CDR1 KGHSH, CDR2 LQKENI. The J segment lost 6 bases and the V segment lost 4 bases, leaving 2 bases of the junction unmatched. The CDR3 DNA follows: TGTGCCAGCTCACTCGGGACTAGCAATGAGCAGTTCTTC. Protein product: CASSLGTSNEQFF.

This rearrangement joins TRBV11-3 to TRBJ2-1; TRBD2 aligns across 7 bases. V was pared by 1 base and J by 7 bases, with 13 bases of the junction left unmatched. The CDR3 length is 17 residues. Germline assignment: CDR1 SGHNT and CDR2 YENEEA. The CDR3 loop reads CASSLGEGTTVRNEQFF. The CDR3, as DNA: TGTGCCAGCAGCTTAGGTGAGGGGACTACCGTAAGAAATGAGCAGTTCTTC. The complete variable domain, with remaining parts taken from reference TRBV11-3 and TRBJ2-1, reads EAGVVQSPRYKIIEKKQPVAFWCNPISGHNTLYWYLQNLGQGPELLIRYENEEAVDDSQLPKDRFSAERLKGVDSTLKIQPAELGDSAVYLCASSLGEGTTVRNEQFFGPGTRLTVL.

The CDR3 region has the DNA TGCGCCAGCAGAGAGAGTGGCTATGGCTACACCTTC. Residues: CASRESGYGYTF. This chain links TRBV5-1 with TRBJ1-2; D call uncertain. Deletions cut 5 bases from V and 4 bases from J, with 9 bases between. This CDR3 has 12 amino acids. Looked up from germline, CDR1 is SGHRS and CDR2 is YFSETQ.

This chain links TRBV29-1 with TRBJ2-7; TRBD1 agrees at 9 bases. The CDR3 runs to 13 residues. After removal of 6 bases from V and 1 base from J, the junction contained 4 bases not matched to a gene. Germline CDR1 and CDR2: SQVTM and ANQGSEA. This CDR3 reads CSVRQGGSYEQYF. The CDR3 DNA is TGCAGCGTCCGACAGGGGGGTTCCTACGAGCAGTACTTC.

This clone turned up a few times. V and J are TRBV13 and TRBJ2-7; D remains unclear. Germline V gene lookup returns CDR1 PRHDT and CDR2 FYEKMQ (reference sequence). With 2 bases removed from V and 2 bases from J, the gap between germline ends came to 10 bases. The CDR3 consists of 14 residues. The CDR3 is CASSLKAMTYEQYF. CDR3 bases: TGTGCCAGCAGCTTAAAGGCAATGACCTACGAGCAGTACTTC.

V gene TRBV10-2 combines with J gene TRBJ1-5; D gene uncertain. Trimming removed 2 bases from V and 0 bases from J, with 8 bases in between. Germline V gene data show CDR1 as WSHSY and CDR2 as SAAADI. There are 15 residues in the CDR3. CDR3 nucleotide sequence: TGCGCCAGCAGTGAGACCACAGCTAGCAATCAGCCCCAGCATTTT. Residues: CASSETTASNQPQHF.

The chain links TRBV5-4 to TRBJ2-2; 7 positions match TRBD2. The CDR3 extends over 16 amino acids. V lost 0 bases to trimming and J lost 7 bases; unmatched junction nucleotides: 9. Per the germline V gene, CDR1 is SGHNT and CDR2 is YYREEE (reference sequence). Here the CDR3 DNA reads TGTGCCAGCAGCTTGGAAATCCGAGGGAGGGACGGGGAGCTGTTTTTT. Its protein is CASSLEIRGRDGELFF.

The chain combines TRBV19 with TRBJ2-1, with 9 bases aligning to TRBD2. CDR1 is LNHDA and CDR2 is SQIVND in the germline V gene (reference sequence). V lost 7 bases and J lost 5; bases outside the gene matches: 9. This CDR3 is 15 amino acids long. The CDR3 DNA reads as TGTGCCAGTAACTTAGGGCGGGGGGGCAACAATGAGCAGTTCTTC. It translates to CASNLGRGGNNEQFF.

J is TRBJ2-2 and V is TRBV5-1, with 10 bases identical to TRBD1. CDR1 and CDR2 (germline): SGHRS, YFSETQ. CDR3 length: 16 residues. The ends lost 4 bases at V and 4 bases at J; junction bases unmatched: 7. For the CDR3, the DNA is TGCGCCAGCAGCGCGACAGGGGGCAGAGTCACCGGGGAGCTGTTTTTT. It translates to CASSATGGRVTGELFF.

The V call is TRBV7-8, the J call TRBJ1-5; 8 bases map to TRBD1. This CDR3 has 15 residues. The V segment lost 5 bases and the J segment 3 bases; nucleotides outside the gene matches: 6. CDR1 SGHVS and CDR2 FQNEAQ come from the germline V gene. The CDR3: CASSPSTGVNQPQHF. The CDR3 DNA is TGTGCCAGCAGCCCCTCGACAGGGGTCAATCAGCCCCAGCATTTT.

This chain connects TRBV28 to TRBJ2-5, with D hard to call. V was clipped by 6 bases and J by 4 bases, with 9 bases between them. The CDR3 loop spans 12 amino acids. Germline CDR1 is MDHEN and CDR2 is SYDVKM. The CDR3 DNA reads TGTGCCAGCAGCGCCTCTTCAGAGACCCAGTACTTC. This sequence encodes CASSASSETQYF.

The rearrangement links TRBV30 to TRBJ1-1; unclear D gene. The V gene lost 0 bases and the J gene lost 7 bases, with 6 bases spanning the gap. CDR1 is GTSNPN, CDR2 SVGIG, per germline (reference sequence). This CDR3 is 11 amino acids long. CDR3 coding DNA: TGTGCCTGGAGTGTACATAATGAAGCTTTCTTT. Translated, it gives CAWSVHNEAFF.

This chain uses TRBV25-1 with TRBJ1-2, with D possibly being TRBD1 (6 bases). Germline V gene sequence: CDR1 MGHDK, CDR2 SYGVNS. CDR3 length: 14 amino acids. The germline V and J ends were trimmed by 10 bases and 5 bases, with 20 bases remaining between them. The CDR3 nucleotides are TGTGCCACCTGGGGGGGGGCGAGGCCGTATGGCTACACCTTC. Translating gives CATWGGARPYGYTF.

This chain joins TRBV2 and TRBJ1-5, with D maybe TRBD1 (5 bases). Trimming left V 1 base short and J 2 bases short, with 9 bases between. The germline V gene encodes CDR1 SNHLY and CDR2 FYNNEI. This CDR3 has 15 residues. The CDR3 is CASSEGVQGNQPQHF. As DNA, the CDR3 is TGTGCCAGCAGTGAAGGGGTACAGGGCAATCAGCCCCAGCATTTT.

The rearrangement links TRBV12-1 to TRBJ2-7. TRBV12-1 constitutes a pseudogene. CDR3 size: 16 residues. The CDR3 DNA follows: TGTGCCAGCAGCTCCCCGGGGCGGCCCGCCCCCTACGAGCAGTACTTC. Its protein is CASSSPGRPAPYEQYF.

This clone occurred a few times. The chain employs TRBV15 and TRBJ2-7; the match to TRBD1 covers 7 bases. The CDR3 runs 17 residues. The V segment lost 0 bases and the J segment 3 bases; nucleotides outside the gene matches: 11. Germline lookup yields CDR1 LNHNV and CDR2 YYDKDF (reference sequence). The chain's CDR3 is CATSRDYRQGQFYEQYF. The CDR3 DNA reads TGTGCCACCAGCAGAGATTATCGACAGGGTCAATTCTACGAGCAGTACTTC.

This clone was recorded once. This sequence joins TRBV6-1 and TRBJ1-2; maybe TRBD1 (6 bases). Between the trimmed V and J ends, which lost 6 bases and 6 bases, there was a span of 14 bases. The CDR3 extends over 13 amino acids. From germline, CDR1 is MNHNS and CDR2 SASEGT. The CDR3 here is CASRTPGDHGYTF. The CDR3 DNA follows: TGTGCCAGCAGGACTCCAGGGGATCATGGCTACACCTTC.

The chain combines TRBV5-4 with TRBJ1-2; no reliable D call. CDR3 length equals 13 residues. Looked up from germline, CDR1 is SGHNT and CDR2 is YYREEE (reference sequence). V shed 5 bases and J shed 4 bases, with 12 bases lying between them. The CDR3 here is CASSIPGGYGYTF. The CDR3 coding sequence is TGTGCCAGCAGTATACCAGGCGGCTATGGCTACACCTTC. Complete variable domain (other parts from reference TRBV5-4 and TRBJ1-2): ETGVTQSPTHLIKTRGQQVTLRCSSQSGHNTVSWYQQALGQGPQFIFQYYREEENGRGNFPPRFSGLQFPNYSSELNVNALELDDSALYLCASSIPGGYGYTFGSGTRLTVV.

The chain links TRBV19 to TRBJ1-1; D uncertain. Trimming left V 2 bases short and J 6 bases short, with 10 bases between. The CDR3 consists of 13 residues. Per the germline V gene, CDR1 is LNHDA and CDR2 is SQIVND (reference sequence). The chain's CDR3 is CASSIRGIAEAFF. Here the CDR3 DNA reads TGTGCCAGTAGTATACGAGGGATTGCTGAAGCTTTCTTT.

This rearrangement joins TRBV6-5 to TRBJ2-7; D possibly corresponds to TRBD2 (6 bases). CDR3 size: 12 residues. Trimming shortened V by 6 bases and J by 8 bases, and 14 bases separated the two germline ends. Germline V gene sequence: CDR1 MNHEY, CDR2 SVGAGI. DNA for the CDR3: TGTGCCAGCAGCCTCCCCGGGGGTCAGCAGTACTTC. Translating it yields CASSLPGGQQYF.

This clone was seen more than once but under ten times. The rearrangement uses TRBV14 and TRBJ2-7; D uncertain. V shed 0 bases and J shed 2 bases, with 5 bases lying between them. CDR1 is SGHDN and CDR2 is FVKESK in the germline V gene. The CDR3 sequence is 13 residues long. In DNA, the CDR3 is TGTGCCAGCAGCCAAGATACTACCTACGAGCAGTACTTC. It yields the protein CASSQDTTYEQYF.

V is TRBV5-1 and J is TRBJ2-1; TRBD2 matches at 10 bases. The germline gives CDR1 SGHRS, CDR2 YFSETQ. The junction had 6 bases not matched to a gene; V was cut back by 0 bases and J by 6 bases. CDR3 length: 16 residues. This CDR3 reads CASSLVGTSVGNEQFF. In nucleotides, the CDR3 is TGCGCCAGCAGCTTGGTAGGGACTAGCGTAGGCAATGAGCAGTTCTTC.